The clone carrying this T cell receptor beta chain appeared a few times. In the original analysis: Amplification of reference gene primers provided the estimated nucleated cell counts. Sequencing was performed with immunoSEQ multiplex PCR; in TCRdb, only in-frame clones are kept and a portion is missing. V and J calls and clone size follow that table, whereas D and trimming were derived from the DNA. This table has tens of thousands of clones, roughly 70% appearing once. One Seattle source followed patients from active infection through their disease course. The data originate from a study of blood T cell repertoires in COVID-19. Looking at the study overall: PBMCs, B-cell-depleted T cells, or T cells provided the cDNA or gDNA that made up the material.

This clonotype was obtained from a man in his 70s with COVID-19, enrolled during active disease. Sequencing was done on a sample of peripheral blood.

CDR3 sequence: CASSMMAQLNYGYTF. The CDR3 DNA reads as TGTGCCAGTAGTATGATGGCACAGCTGAACTATGGCTACACCTTC. The chain links TRBV19 to TRBJ1-2, with D unresolved. Trimming shortened V by 3 bases and J by 2 bases, and 13 bases separated the two germline ends. This CDR3 is 15 amino acids long. Germline V gene data show CDR1 as LNHDA and CDR2 as SQIVND (reference sequence).